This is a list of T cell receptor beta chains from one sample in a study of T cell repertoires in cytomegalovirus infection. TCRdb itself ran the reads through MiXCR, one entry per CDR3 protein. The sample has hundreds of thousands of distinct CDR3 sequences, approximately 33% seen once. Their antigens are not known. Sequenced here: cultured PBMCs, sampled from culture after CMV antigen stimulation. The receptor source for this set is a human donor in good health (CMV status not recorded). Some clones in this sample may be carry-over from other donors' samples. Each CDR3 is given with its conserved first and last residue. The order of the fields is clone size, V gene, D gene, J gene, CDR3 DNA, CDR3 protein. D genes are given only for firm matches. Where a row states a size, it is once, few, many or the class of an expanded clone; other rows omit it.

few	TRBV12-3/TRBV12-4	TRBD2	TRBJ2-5	TGTGCCAGCAGTTTGCGCGGGGGGTTAGAAGAGACCCAGTACTTC	CASSLRGGLEETQYF
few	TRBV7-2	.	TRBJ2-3	TGTGCCAGCAGCTTTCCTCTACTCGCCCGTGGAGCAGATACGCAGTATTTT	CASSFPLLARGADTQYF
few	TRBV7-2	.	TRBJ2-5	TGTGCCAGCAGCTTAGCGACAGCTCCGGGACTGATACAAGAGACCCAGTACTTC	CASSLATAPGLIQETQYF
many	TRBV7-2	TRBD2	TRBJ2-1	TGTGCCAGCAGCCAACGGGGACTAGCGGAGCACAGGGGGGGCAATGAGCAGTTCTTC	CASSQRGLAEHRGGNEQFF
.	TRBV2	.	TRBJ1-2	TGTGCCAGCAGTGAACGCGGAGACTATGGCTACACCTTC	CASSERGDYGYTF
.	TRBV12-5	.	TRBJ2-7	TGTGCTAGTGGTTCCTCGTACGAGCAGTACTTC	CASGSSYEQYF
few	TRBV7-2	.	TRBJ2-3	TGTGCCAGCAGCTTGAGTGCCGGTACGCAGTATTTT	CASSLSAGTQYF
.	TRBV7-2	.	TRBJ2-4	TGTGCCAGCAGCCCCCATGGGGGGCGGGGCATTCAGTACTTC	CASSPHGGRGIQYF
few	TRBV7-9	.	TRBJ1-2	TGTGCCAGCAGCCCGCATAGAGGAACGAACTATGGCTACACCTTC	CASSPHRGTNYGYTF
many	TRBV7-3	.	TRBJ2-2	TGTGCCAGCAGCTTAACGAGGCAGGGTGGAAGAACCGGGGAGCTGTTTTTT	CASSLTRQGGRTGELFF
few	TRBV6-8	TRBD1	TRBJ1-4	TGTGCCAGCAGTTACTCTGACAGGGTAAAACTGTTTTTT	CASSYSDRVKLFF
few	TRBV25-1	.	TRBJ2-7	TGTGCCAGCAGCATGAGATCCCGAGCCTACGAGCAGTACTTC	CASSMRSRAYEQYF
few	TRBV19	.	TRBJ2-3	TGTGCCAGTAGTATCCCCGGGACTTCCCCCACAGATACGCAGTATTTT	CASSIPGTSPTDTQYF
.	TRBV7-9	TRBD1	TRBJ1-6	TGTGCCAGCAGCTCGGAACGGGACAGGGATAATTCACCCCTCCACTTT	CASSSERDRDNSPLHF
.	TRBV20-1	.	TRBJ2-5	TGCAGTGCTTCTGGAGGGTCAGGGATAGAGACCCAGTACTTC	CSASGGSGIETQYF
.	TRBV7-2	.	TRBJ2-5	TGTGCCAGCAGATTCACCGGTGCGGAGACCCAGTACTTC	CASRFTGAETQYF
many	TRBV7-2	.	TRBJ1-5	TGTGCCAGCAGCGTAGGGGGGGGCAGCAATCAGCCCCAGCATTTT	CASSVGGGSNQPQHF
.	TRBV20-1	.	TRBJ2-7	TGCAGTGCTAGAGTGTGGGGGGCGCGAAACGAGCAGTACTTC	CSARVWGARNEQYF
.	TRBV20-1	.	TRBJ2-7	TGCAGTGCTAGAGAGAGCGATACCTACGAGCAGTACTTC	CSARESDTYEQYF
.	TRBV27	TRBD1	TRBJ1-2	TGTGCCAGCAGTGACCCGACAGGGAGAGGCTACACCTTC	CASSDPTGRGYTF
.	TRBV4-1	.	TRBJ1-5	TGCGCCAGCACACCCAAGCCCAGGCCTCTCGATAGCAATCAGCCCCAGCATTTT	CASTPKPRPLDSNQPQHF
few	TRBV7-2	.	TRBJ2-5	TGTGCCAGCAGTTTCCGCGGGGGCGGGGGTTCGTACCAAGAGACCCAGTACTTC	CASSFRGGGGSYQETQYF
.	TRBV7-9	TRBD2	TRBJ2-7	TGTGCCAGCAGCCCCACACTAGCGGGGGAATACGAGCAGTACTTC	CASSPTLAGEYEQYF
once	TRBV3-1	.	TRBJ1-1	TGTGCCAGCAGCCAAGGTCTGGGAAACACTGAAGCTTTCTTT	CASSQGLGNTEAFF
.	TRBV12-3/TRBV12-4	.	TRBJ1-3	TGTGCCAGCGGCCTGGGACTGAGCTCAAACACCATATATTTT	CASGLGLSSNTIYF
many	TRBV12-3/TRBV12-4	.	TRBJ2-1	TGTGCCAGCAGTTTTGGGAGGAATAATGAGCAGTTCTTC	CASSFGRNNEQFF
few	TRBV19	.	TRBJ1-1	TGTGCCAGTAGTAGGCAGGCGGAAAGTGAAGCTTTCTTT	CASSRQAESEAFF